The T cell receptor (beta chain) under discussion was sequenced for a study of blood T cell repertoires in COVID-19. Study overall: Some COVID-19 samples were acute and others convalescent; all came from the United States, Italy and Spain. In each case, the material was cDNA or gDNA derived from T cells, B-cell-depleted T cells, or PBMCs.

This CDR3 has 16 residues. From germline, CDR1 is SGHRS and CDR2 YFSETQ. V lost 5 bases to trimming and J lost 0 bases; unmatched junction nucleotides: 6. Original analysis: Scientists estimated how many nucleated cells there were by amplifying reference gene primers. Sequencing used immunoSEQ multiplex PCR; TCRdb keeps in-frame clones, though not all of them. The V and J calls and the clone size are those of that table, but D and trimming were determined from the DNA. The table includes tens of thousands of clones, 82% detected once. This clonotype originated in a human donor in a cohort sampled during active COVID-19. Sequences were obtained from peripheral blood. The rearrangement uses TRBV5-1 and TRBJ2-3; TRBD2 matches at 10 bases. In nucleotides, the CDR3 is TGCGCCAGCAGGGCTAGCGGGGGAACTAGCACAGATACGCAGTATTTT. It codes for CASRASGGTSTDTQYF.